These 31 T cell receptor beta chains originate from one sample sequenced in a study of cytomegalovirus exposure and HLA in healthy donors. The PCR employed 60 Vbeta primers together with 13 Jbeta primers. Here immunoSEQ multiplex PCR was the method, and the copy in TCRdb shows in-frame clones only, minus some. The data contain about 81,000 clones, 70% to 80% of them singletons. Material for sequencing was PBMCs. Receptors were obtained from a man aged 45-65 years in good health and CMV-seropositive.

The chain has TRBV11-3 and TRBJ1-1, with D possibly TRBD1 on 5 matching bases. The germline V gene has CDR1 SGHNT and CDR2 YENEEA. V shed 6 bases and J shed 6 bases, with 11 bases lying between them. CDR3 length equals 12 residues. This CDR3 is CASSQGPPEAFF. CDR3 sequence (DNA): TGTGCCAGCAGTCAGGGCCCCCCTGAAGCTTTCTTT.

This clone was seen a handful of times. This chain links TRBV5-1 with TRBJ1-1, with D unresolved. CDR1 is SGHRS and CDR2 is YFSETQ in the germline V gene. V lost 0 bases and J 1 base, leaving 10 bases between the germline ends. CDR3 length: 15 residues. CDR3 in DNA: TGCGCCAGCAGCTTGGGAGGTTACCAGAACACTGAAGCTTTCTTT. It translates to CASSLGGYQNTEAFF.

V is TRBV7-8 and J is TRBJ2-3, with TRBD2 identical over 8 bases. The CDR3 has 16 amino acids. V was clipped by 2 bases and J by 0 bases; unmatched bases: 4. Looked up from germline, CDR1 is SGHVS and CDR2 is FQNEAQ. Written as DNA, the CDR3 is TGTGCCAGCAGCTTAAAAGCGGGAGCGAGCACAGATACGCAGTATTTT. Its protein is CASSLKAGASTDTQYF.

This chain joins TRBV4-1 and TRBJ2-4; maybe TRBD1 (6 bases). The V gene's germline CDR1 is MGHRA and CDR2 YSYEKL. The CDR3 length is 15 residues. V was pared by 1 base and J by 12 bases, with 19 bases between. In DNA form, the CDR3 reads TGCGCCAGCAGCCAAGTAGGATGGACGGTGGACAGTCAGTACTTC. It yields the protein CASSQVGWTVDSQYF.

This sequence joins TRBV4-1 and TRBJ2-7, with no clear D. The V gene's germline CDR1 is MGHRA and CDR2 YSYEKL. V was shortened by 1 base and J by 0 bases, with 13 bases between the two germline ends. This CDR3 is 16 amino acids long. The CDR3 is CASSQVGKLNSYEQYF. CDR3 coding DNA: TGCGCCAGCAGCCAAGTCGGTAAACTCAACTCCTACGAGCAGTACTTC.

The chain has TRBV28 and TRBJ2-1; 9 nucleotides match TRBD2. V dropped 3 bases and J dropped 6; count of bases not matched to a gene: 6. Germline V CDR1 and CDR2: MDHEN, SYDVKM. This CDR3 spans 15 amino acids. The CDR3 reads CASSLAGGPLNEQFF. Written as DNA, the CDR3 is TGTGCCAGCAGTTTGGCGGGAGGGCCTCTCAATGAGCAGTTCTTC.

The V and J genes are TRBV5-4 and TRBJ2-5; tentatively, D is TRBD2 (6 bases). Judging by the DNA end, TRBJ2-7 fits better; the J call may be wrong. CDR1 is SGHNT, CDR2 YYREEE, per germline (reference sequence). CDR3 size: 16 residues. In nucleotides, the CDR3 is TGTGCCAGCAGCTTGGGTGCTAGCGCTATCTCTTACGAGCAGTACTTC. Its protein is CASSLGASAISYEQYF.

The CDR3 loop reads CAISESSRETQYF. The CDR3 coding sequence is TGTGCCATCAGTGAGTCTTCCCGAGAGACCCAGTACTTC. The genes are TRBV10-3 and TRBJ2-5, with no clear D. CDR3 length: 13 residues. Trimming pared 0 bases from V and 4 bases from J, leaving 6 bases between. Germline V gene lookup returns CDR1 ENHRY and CDR2 SYGVKD.

The CDR3 sequence: CASSLGQSSYNEQFF. CDR3 nucleotide sequence: TGTGCCAGCAGCTTGGGACAGTCATCCTACAATGAGCAGTTCTTC. J is TRBJ2-1 and V is TRBV11-3; the match to TRBD1 covers 7 bases. This CDR3 contains 15 residues. V lost 3 bases and J lost 1; bases outside the gene matches: 3. CDR1 is SGHNT and CDR2 is YENEEA in the germline V gene.

The chain uses TRBV6-1 and TRBJ1-5, with TRBD1 matching 8 bases. The V and J ends lost 7 bases and 7 bases, in that order; junction bases with no gene match: 12. This CDR3 region has 15 residues. Germline assignment: CDR1 MNHNS and CDR2 SASEGT. This CDR3 is CASKEQGVANQPQHF. The CDR3 DNA reads TGTGCCAGCAAGGAACAGGGGGTAGCTAACCAGCCCCAGCATTTT.

This chain links TRBV27 with TRBJ1-2; D unresolved. This CDR3 is built from 13 residues. CDR1 and CDR2 from the germline V gene are MNHEY and SMNVEV (reference sequence). With 5 bases removed from V and 6 bases from J, the gap between germline ends came to 13 bases. The CDR3 is CASSDRGVNGYTF. The CDR3 DNA reads as TGTGCCAGCAGTGATAGAGGCGTTAATGGCTACACCTTC.

This chain uses TRBV11-3 with TRBJ1-1; a weak D match, TRBD1 (6 bases). Germline CDR1 and CDR2: SGHNT and YENEEA. The V end was cut by 1 base, the J end by 2 bases, with 8 bases between. The CDR3 has 14 residues. The CDR3 region is CASSLVGTNTEAFF. CDR3 in DNA: TGTGCCAGCAGCTTAGTAGGGACAAACACTGAAGCTTTCTTT.

Here the CDR3 reads CASSPTGGREYEQFF. CDR3 sequence (DNA): TGTGCCAGCAGCCCTACTGGCGGGAGAGAGTATGAGCAGTTCTTC. The rearrangement links TRBV7-2 to TRBJ2-1; 7 bases agree with TRBD2. J gave up 8 bases and V 5 bases, and 12 bases lay outside the gene matches. This CDR3 comprises 15 residues. Germline lookup yields CDR1 SGHTA and CDR2 FQGNSA.

This chain's CDR3 is CASSLGGQSTDTQYF. The DNA of the CDR3 is TGCGCCAGCAGCTTAGGTGGACAGTCCACAGATACGCAGTATTTT. This rearrangement joins TRBV5-1 to TRBJ2-3, with D perhaps matching TRBD1 (6 bases). CDR1 is SGHRS and CDR2 is YFSETQ in the germline V gene. The ends were cut back, 2 bases at V and 2 bases at J, with 12 bases in the middle. This CDR3 has 15 amino acids. Variable domain in full (rest from reference TRBV5-1 and TRBJ2-3): KAGVTQTPRYLIKTRGQQVTLSCSPISGHRSVSWYQQTPGQGLQFLFEYFSETQRNKGNFPGRFSGRQFSNSRSEMNVSTLELGDSALYLCASSLGGQSTDTQYFGPGTRLTVL.

The chain couples TRBV9 to TRBJ2-1; D might be TRBD2 (5 bases). V was trimmed by 4 bases and J by 7 bases, leaving 18 bases between them. Germline CDR1 and CDR2: SGDLS and YYNGEE. The CDR3 loop spans 15 amino acids. The DNA of the CDR3 is TGTGCCAGCAGCATCTCGGACTGGGATGGGAATGAGCAGTTCTTC. Translated, it gives CASSISDWDGNEQFF.

The rearrangement joins TRBV5-1 to TRBJ2-5; TRBD1 aligns across 8 bases. V lost 4 bases to trimming and J lost 0 bases; unmatched junction nucleotides: 8. CDR3 length: 16 amino acids. Germline loops: CDR1 SGHRS, CDR2 YFSETQ. DNA for the CDR3: TGCGCCAGCAGCCCAGGACAGGGCACCTACCAAGAGACCCAGTACTTC. Protein sequence: CASSPGQGTYQETQYF.

This clone occurred a few times. This chain joins TRBV7-8 and TRBJ2-7; 7 bases line up with TRBD1. The CDR3 is made up of 14 amino acids. Germline-derived CDR1 and CDR2 are SGHVS and FQNEAQ. J was trimmed by 1 base and V by 5 bases; bases with no gene match: 5. The CDR3 loop reads CASSPTGQSYEQYF. The CDR3 DNA follows: TGTGCCAGCAGCCCGACGGGACAGTCCTACGAGCAGTACTTC.

The CDR3 bases are TGTGCCAGCAGCTTATTGGCGGGAACACAAAATGAAAAACTGTTTTTT. Residues: CASSLLAGTQNEKLFF. The rearrangement joins TRBV7-2 to TRBJ1-4; no clear D. The CDR3 covers 16 residues. Germline V gene sequence: CDR1 SGHTA, CDR2 FQGNSA. V lost 2 bases to trimming and J lost 5 bases, with 15 bases between them.

This clone was counted only a few times. At one boundary the junction diverges from the germline segment, which might be a read error. J is TRBJ1-2 and V is TRBV5-1, with D unclear. The CDR3 contains 11 residues. CDR1 is SGHRS, CDR2 YFSETQ, per germline. CDR3 loop: CASSFDYGYTF. The CDR3 nucleotides read TGTGCCAGCAGCTTCGACTATGGCTACACCTTC.

The gene calls are TRBV5-6 and TRBJ1-4; weak D call: TRBD1 (6 bases). The ends were cut back, 3 bases at V and 7 bases at J, with 22 bases in the middle. The CDR3 is 17 residues long. CDR1 and CDR2 from the germline V gene are SGHDT and YYEEEE. CDR3 protein: CASSSRQTGKGAEKLFF. In DNA, the CDR3 is TGTGCCAGCAGCTCTCGACAAACAGGGAAAGGGGCTGAAAAACTGTTTTTT.

V is TRBV12-5 and J is TRBJ2-5; 9 bases align to TRBD1. CDR3 size: 13 residues. CDR1 is LGHNT and CDR2 is FRNRAP in the germline V gene. The V gene end was trimmed by 6 bases and the J gene end by 6 bases; junction bases not matched to a gene: 5. The CDR3 bases are TGTGCTAGTGGGAAGGACAGGGGCCAGACCCAGTACTTC. Translation: CASGKDRGQTQYF.

This chain joins TRBV7-2 and TRBJ2-7; 9 nucleotides line up with TRBD1. This CDR3 comprises 13 residues. V lost 7 bases and J lost 7; bases outside the gene matches: 8. Germline V gene lookup returns CDR1 SGHTA and CDR2 FQGNSA. CDR3 in DNA: TGTGCCAGCAAGGGGACAGGGCCGCTTGAGCAGTACTTC. It yields the protein CASKGTGPLEQYF.

The J gene is TRBJ1-1, the V gene TRBV29-1; 8 bases align to TRBD1. The CDR3 runs 14 residues. From germline, CDR1 is SQVTM and CDR2 ANQGSEA. The V segment lost 7 bases and the J segment 4 bases; nucleotides outside the gene matches: 11. The CDR3 is CSAADRELFTEAFF. CDR3 bases: TGCAGCGCTGCGGACAGGGAACTTTTCACTGAAGCTTTCTTT.

The chain joins TRBV6-5 to TRBJ2-7; the match to TRBD2 covers 10 bases. The germline V gene has CDR1 MNHEY and CDR2 SVGAGI. V lost 7 bases to trimming and J lost 6 bases; unmatched junction nucleotides: 9. The CDR3 totals 14 residues. CDR3 coding DNA: TGTGCCAGCACCAATAGCGGGAGGTATTCCGAGCAGTACTTC. Its translation is CASTNSGRYSEQYF.

The J gene is TRBJ2-3, the V gene TRBV11-2; weak D call: TRBD1 (5 bases). V lost 5 bases, J lost 6 bases, and 15 bases lay in between. Looked up from germline, CDR1 is SGHAT and CDR2 is FQNNGV. The CDR3 length is 14 residues. The CDR3 coding sequence is TGTGCCAGCAGCCTATCCTTAGGGGCCGATACGCAGTATTTT. This encodes CASSLSLGADTQYF.

The chain joins TRBV9 to TRBJ2-7; D is ambiguous. Germline CDR1 reads SGDLS; CDR2 reads YYNGEE. V gave up 3 bases and J gave up 4 bases, with 11 bases separating them. The CDR3 runs 13 residues. CDR3 DNA sequence: TGTGCCAGCAGCGCTACGAGTACGTACGAGCAGTACTTC. It translates to CASSATSTYEQYF.

The genes are TRBV5-1 and TRBJ2-2; TRBD2 matches at 9 bases. The CDR3 has 15 residues. Germline CDR1 SGHRS, CDR2 YFSETQ. V lost 0 bases, J lost 6 bases, and 3 bases stayed unmatched. The CDR3 DNA follows: TGCGCCAGCAGCTTGGCCGGGACTAGCCCCGGGGAGCTGTTTTTT. It translates to CASSLAGTSPGELFF.

The chain employs TRBV5-8 and TRBJ2-7, with D possibly TRBD2 on 5 matching bases. Deletions cut 0 bases from V and 2 bases from J, with 12 bases between. Germline V CDR1 and CDR2: SGHTS, YDEGEE. The CDR3 length is 15 residues. CDR3: CASSLGPSSAYEQYF. The CDR3 DNA reads as TGTGCCAGCAGCTTGGGGCCTAGCTCCGCCTACGAGCAGTACTTC.

The J gene is TRBJ2-7, the V gene TRBV7-3, with 13 bases that match TRBD2. The CDR3 has 16 residues. Trimming cost V 5 bases and J 6 bases; bases outside gene matches: 10. Germline CDR1 and CDR2: SGHTA and FQGTGA. DNA of the CDR3: TGTGCCAGCAGCCGACTGGGGACTAGCGGGATGGGCGAGCAGTACTTC. Translation gives CASSRLGTSGMGEQYF.

This clone was picked up a small number of times. The rearrangement joins TRBV7-9 to TRBJ2-3, with 8 positions matching TRBD1. Trimming removed 8 bases from V and 2 bases from J; junction bases left unmatched: 15. CDR1 and CDR2 (germline): SEHNR, FQNEAQ (reference sequence). This CDR3 contains 17 residues. This CDR3 is CASDVGWGQDLTDTQYF. The CDR3 nucleotides are TGTGCCAGCGATGTAGGGTGGGGACAGGACCTCACAGATACGCAGTATTTT.

The table lists this clone with a count of one. The rearrangement links TRBV30 to TRBJ1-1, with 8 bases that match TRBD1. Germline values: CDR1 GTSNPN, CDR2 SVGIG (reference sequence). The CDR3 totals 14 residues. The V segment lost 2 bases and the J segment 4 bases; nucleotides outside the gene matches: 6. The CDR3 reads CAWSLGQGSTEAFF. The CDR3 DNA reads as TGTGCCTGGAGTCTAGGACAGGGTTCCACTGAAGCTTTCTTT.